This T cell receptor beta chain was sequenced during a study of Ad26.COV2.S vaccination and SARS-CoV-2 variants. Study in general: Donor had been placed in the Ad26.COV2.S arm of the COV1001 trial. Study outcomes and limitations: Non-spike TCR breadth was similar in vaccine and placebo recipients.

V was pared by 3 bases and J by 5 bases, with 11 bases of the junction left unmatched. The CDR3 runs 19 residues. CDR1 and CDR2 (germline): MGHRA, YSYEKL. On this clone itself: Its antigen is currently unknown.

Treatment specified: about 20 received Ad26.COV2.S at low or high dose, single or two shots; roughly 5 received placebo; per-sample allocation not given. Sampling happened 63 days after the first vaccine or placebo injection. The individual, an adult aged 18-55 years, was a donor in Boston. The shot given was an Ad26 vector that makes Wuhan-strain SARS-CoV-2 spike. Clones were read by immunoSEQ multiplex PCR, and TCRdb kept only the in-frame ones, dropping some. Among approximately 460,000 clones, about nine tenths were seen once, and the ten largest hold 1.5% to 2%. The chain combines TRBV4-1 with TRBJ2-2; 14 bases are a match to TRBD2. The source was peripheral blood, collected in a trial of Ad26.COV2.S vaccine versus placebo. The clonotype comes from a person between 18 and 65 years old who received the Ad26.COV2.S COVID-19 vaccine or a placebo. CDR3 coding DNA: TGCGCCAGCAGCCAGTCTCCGGGACTAGCGGGAGTAGGGACCGGGGAGCTGTTTTTT. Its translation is CASSQSPGLAGVGTGELFF.